The 25 T cell receptor beta chains given below trace back to one sample, sequenced in a study of T-cell memory formation after mild COVID-19. TCRdb reprocessed the 5' RACE reads with MiXCR, giving one entry per CDR3 protein. The sample includes hundreds of thousands of distinct CDR3 sequences, 17% of them seen just once. The sample was PBMCs or a T cell subset sorted from them (not recorded which). The receptors stem from an adult woman who had mild COVID-19 (a few samples of this study predate the infection). Cell type and time point are not known.

The genes are TRBV12-3 or TRBV12-4 and TRBJ1-6; D remains unclear. V was shortened by 1 base and J by 7 bases, with 8 bases between the two germline ends. This CDR3 is built from 14 residues. CDR3 in amino acids: CASSLGSENSPLHF. CDR3 nucleotides: TGTGCCAGCAGTTTAGGTTCAGAGAATTCACCCCTCCACTTT.

The chain is built from TRBV5-5 and TRBJ2-1, with D possibly called TRBD1 or TRBD2 (5 bases each). CDR1 SGHKS and CDR2 YYEKEE come from the germline V gene (reference sequence). V was trimmed by 0 bases and J by 2 bases, leaving 9 bases between them. This CDR3 comprises 15 residues. The CDR3 DNA sequence: TGTGCCAGCAGCTTGGTGCTGGGACCCTACAATGAGCAGTTCTTC. As protein: CASSLVLGPYNEQFF.

The chain recombines TRBV30 with TRBJ1-6, with unresolved D. The germline V gene has CDR1 GTSNPN and CDR2 SVGIG (reference sequence). V gave up 3 bases and J gave up 7 bases, with 13 bases separating them. CDR3 size: 14 residues. The CDR3 sequence is CAWRSGGWNSPLHF. The CDR3 DNA follows: TGTGCCTGGAGATCTGGCGGTTGGAATTCACCCCTCCACTTT.

This clonotype showed up many times. The rearrangement uses TRBV18 and TRBJ2-6, with 9 bases lining up with TRBD1. There are 18 residues in the CDR3. Trimming took 4 bases from V and 0 from J; bases not matched to a gene: 7. The germline V gene encodes CDR1 KGHSH and CDR2 LQKENI. For the CDR3, the DNA is TGTGCCAGCTCACTTAAGACAGGGGGAAGCTCTGGGGCCAACGTCCTGACTTTC. Translated: CASSLKTGGSSGANVLTF.

This clonotype was recorded a few times. V gene TRBV4-1 combines with J gene TRBJ2-7; a possible D gene is TRBD1 (6 bases). The germline gives CDR1 MGHRA, CDR2 YSYEKL. The length of the CDR3 is 13 residues. V was cut by 4 bases and J by 4 bases, with 11 bases left in between. DNA of the CDR3: TGCGCCAGCAGCCCATATAGGGGGTACGAGCAGTACTTC. It specifies CASSPYRGYEQYF.

The J gene is TRBJ1-2, the V gene TRBV27; D unresolved. The CDR3 covers 16 residues. Germline CDR1 is MNHEY and CDR2 is SMNVEV (reference sequence). Trimming shortened V by 4 bases and J by 4 bases, and 19 bases separated the two germline ends. This CDR3 reads CASSYKGSQRSYGYTF. The CDR3 DNA reads TGTGCCAGCAGTTACAAAGGGAGTCAGCGGTCCTATGGCTACACCTTC.

This clonotype was seen more than once but under ten times. The V call is TRBV5-1, the J call TRBJ2-1; D may be TRBD1 (5 bases). V lost 7 bases and J 4 bases, leaving 18 bases between the germline ends. Germline CDR1 and CDR2: SGHRS and YFSETQ. The length of the CDR3 is 15 residues. In DNA form, the CDR3 reads TGCGCCAGCGGTGGTTCTGGGGCCGAGTACAATGAGCAGTTCTTC. It codes for CASGGSGAEYNEQFF.

This chain joins TRBV20-1 and TRBJ2-1; 8 bases agree with TRBD2. Germline V gene sequence: CDR1 DFQATT, CDR2 SNEGSKA (reference sequence). CDR3 length: 14 residues. V was pared by 5 bases and J by 4 bases, with 7 bases of the junction left unmatched. In nucleotides, the CDR3 is TGCAGTGCTGAAGGAGTAGCGGGGTACAATGAGCAGTTCTTC. Translating it yields CSAEGVAGYNEQFF.

This clonotype was seen a handful of times. CDR3 nucleotides: TGTGCCCCTGGGGCAGCGAACACCGGGGAGCTGTTTTTT. Translating it yields CAPGAANTGELFF. The rearrangement uses TRBV7-9 and TRBJ2-2, with a weak D call TRBD1 (5 bases). CDR1 and CDR2 from the germline V gene are SEHNR and FQNEAQ (reference sequence). Deletions cut 11 bases from V and 0 bases from J, with 10 bases between. This CDR3 contains 13 residues. Full variable domain (outside the CDR3, taken from reference TRBV7-9 and TRBJ2-2): DTGVSQNPRHKITKRGQNVTFRCDPISEHNRLYWYRQTLGQGPEFLTYFQNEAQLEKSRLLSDRFSAERPKGSFSTLEIQRTEQGDSAMYLCAPGAANTGELFFGEGSRLTVL.

This clonotype was picked up many times. This chain links TRBV7-9 with TRBJ2-7, with 7 positions matching TRBD1. The germline V gene encodes CDR1 SEHNR and CDR2 FQNEAQ (reference sequence). CDR3 size: 13 residues. V lost 5 bases and J lost 2; bases outside the gene matches: 3. The CDR3 bases are TGTGCCAGCAGCCCGCAGGGGGCCTACGAGCAGTACTTC. This gives the protein CASSPQGAYEQYF.

This clonotype was detected ten times or more. V usage is TRBV24-1 and J usage is TRBJ2-3; the match to TRBD2 covers 8 bases. Germline CDR1 and CDR2: KGHDR and SFDVKD. V lost 3 bases to trimming and J lost 5 bases; unmatched junction nucleotides: 6. This CDR3 is 15 amino acids long. CDR3 DNA: TGTGCCACCAGTGATAAGCGGGGGTGGGAAGATACGCAGTATTTT. Translated: CATSDKRGWEDTQYF.

A word on this clonotype: One end of the junction varies from germline; a read error may be responsible. The rearrangement joins TRBV7-9 to TRBJ2-1; possibly TRBD2 for D (5 bases). The CDR3 consists of 12 residues. CDR1 SEHNR and CDR2 FQNEAQ come from the germline V gene (reference sequence). In DNA form, the CDR3 reads TGTGCCAGCAGCGTTGACTACGATGAGCAGTTCTTC. It translates to CASSVDYDEQFF.

This clonotype turned up a few times. This sequence joins TRBV7-9 and TRBJ1-1; TRBD1 is a possible D gene (6 bases). V was cut by 1 base and J by 0 bases, with 12 bases left in between. The CDR3 is 16 residues long. Germline loops: CDR1 SEHNR, CDR2 FQNEAQ (reference sequence). CDR3 loop: CASSLGGQGMNTEAFF. The DNA of the CDR3 is TGTGCCAGCAGCTTAGGGGGTCAGGGGATGAACACTGAAGCTTTCTTT.

There are a few counts of this clonotype. This chain connects TRBV12-3 or TRBV12-4 to TRBJ2-5; 9 bases map to TRBD2. CDR3 size: 15 residues. V lost 3 bases, J lost 5 bases, and 7 bases stayed unmatched. In DNA form, the CDR3 reads TGTGCCAGCAGTTTTGCGGGAGGGCCGGGCGAGACCCAGTACTTC. It yields the protein CASSFAGGPGETQYF.

The rearrangement joins TRBV29-1 to TRBJ1-1; the D is unclear. Germline V gene data show CDR1 as SQVTM and CDR2 as ANQGSEA. Trimming stripped 6 bases from V and 7 bases from J, with 12 bases between. This CDR3 has 11 residues. The CDR3 loop reads CSVRRGLEAFF. For the CDR3, the DNA is TGCAGCGTCCGACGAGGTCTTGAAGCTTTCTTT.

V and J are TRBV4-1 and TRBJ2-1; D is uncertain. CDR3 length: 13 residues. Trimming removed 5 bases from V and 5 bases from J, with 10 bases in between. Germline CDR1 and CDR2: MGHRA and YSYEKL. CDR3 residues: CASSYAGDNEQFF. Written as DNA, the CDR3 is TGCGCCAGCAGCTATGCAGGAGACAATGAGCAGTTCTTC.

This clonotype was found a few times. V usage is TRBV7-2 and J usage is TRBJ2-1, with 16 bases identical to TRBD2. After removal of 3 bases from V and 1 base from J, the junction contained 9 bases not matched to a gene. Germline loops: CDR1 SGHTA, CDR2 FQGNSA. This CDR3 region has 20 residues. The CDR3 DNA follows: TGTGCCAGCAGCTTGTTGGGACTAGCGGGAGGGCCTGGTTCCTACAATGAGCAGTTCTTC. It translates to CASSLLGLAGGPGSYNEQFF.

In its sample, this clonotype was seen a few times. The chain employs TRBV6-5 and TRBJ2-7, with D possibly called TRBD1 or TRBD2 (6 bases each). The CDR3 is 13 amino acids. Germline CDR1 is MNHEY and CDR2 is SVGAGI. Deletions cut 0 bases from V and 7 bases from J, with 10 bases between. The CDR3, as DNA: TGTGCCAGCAGTTACTCTGGGGGGCTGGAGCAGTACTTC. This gives the protein CASSYSGGLEQYF.

Ten or more counts support this clonotype. The genes are TRBV12-3 or TRBV12-4 and TRBJ2-7, with 7 positions matching TRBD1. The junction had 2 bases not matched to a gene; V was cut back by 8 bases and J by 1 base. This CDR3 spans 12 amino acids. The CDR3 DNA is TGTGCCAGCCGGGACAGATCCTACGAGCAGTACTTC. Translated: CASRDRSYEQYF.

The rearrangement links TRBV5-5 to TRBJ2-3, with TRBD1 identical over 7 bases. Trimming took 4 bases from V and 4 from J; bases not matched to a gene: 3. There are 13 residues in the CDR3. Germline V gene lookup returns CDR1 SGHKS and CDR2 YYEKEE (reference sequence). In DNA form, the CDR3 reads TGTGCCAGCAGCGGGGACAGCGCAGATACGCAGTATTTT. It encodes CASSGDSADTQYF.

Ten or more counts support this clonotype. V and J are TRBV7-3 and TRBJ2-7, with TRBD2 identical over 7 bases. CDR3 size: 15 residues. The germline V gene has CDR1 SGHTA and CDR2 FQGTGA. V was clipped by 1 base and J by 2 bases; unmatched bases: 5. The CDR3 DNA follows: TGTGCCAGCAGCTTAAGGGCTAGCGGTGCCTACGAGCAGTACTTC. It yields the protein CASSLRASGAYEQYF. Based on the CDR3 plus reference TRBV7-3 and TRBJ2-7, the full variable domain is GAGVSQTPSNKVTEKGKYVELRCDPISGHTALYWYRQSLGQGPEFLIYFQGTGAADDSGLPNDRFFAVRPEGSVSTLKIQRTERGDSAVYLCASSLRASGAYEQYFGPGTRLTVT.

V usage is TRBV12-3 or TRBV12-4 and J usage is TRBJ2-5, with D possibly TRBD1 on 6 matching bases. V was shortened by 7 bases and J by 1 base, with 13 bases between the two germline ends. The CDR3 loop spans 14 amino acids. DNA of the CDR3: TGTGCCAGCAACCGTCAGGGGAGCCAAGAGACCCAGTACTTC. It encodes CASNRQGSQETQYF.

The chain is built from TRBV29-1 and TRBJ1-1; D is possibly TRBD1 (5 bases). The V end lost 7 bases, the J end lost 3 bases, and 12 bases lay between the germline ends. The CDR3 extends over 12 amino acids. The germline CDR1 and CDR2 sequences are SQVTM and ANQGSEA. Here the CDR3 DNA reads TGCAGCGGTGACCCAGGGTACACTGAAGCTTTCTTT. Amino acids: CSGDPGYTEAFF.

The chain employs TRBV6-5 and TRBJ2-1, with 12 nucleotides matching TRBD2. The CDR3 has 17 amino acids. V was pared by 4 bases and J by 5 bases, with 9 bases of the junction left unmatched. Per the germline V gene, CDR1 is MNHEY and CDR2 is SVGAGI. DNA of the CDR3: TGTGCCAGCAGTTTCACTCTAGCGGGGGGGCCCCACAATGAGCAGTTCTTC. Protein sequence: CASSFTLAGGPHNEQFF.

This clonotype was counted between two and nine times. J is TRBJ2-1 and V is TRBV7-2; D unresolved. Germline CDR1 SGHTA, CDR2 FQGNSA. V lost 3 bases, J lost 0 bases, and 9 bases lay in between. There are 15 residues in the CDR3. CDR3 region: CASSLNWDSYNEQFF. CDR3 nucleotide sequence: TGTGCCAGCAGCTTGAACTGGGACTCCTACAATGAGCAGTTCTTC. The whole variable domain, remainder taken from reference TRBV7-2 and TRBJ2-1, is GAGVSQSPSNKVTEKGKDVELRCDPISGHTALYWYRQSLGQGLEFLIYFQGNSAPDKSGLPSDRFSAERTGGSVSTLTIQRTQQEDSAVYLCASSLNWDSYNEQFFGPGTRLTVL.